Shown below are 28 T cell receptor beta chains from a single sample sequenced in a study of CXCR3-negative and CXCR3-positive naive CD8 T cells. Findings of the study overall: A higher hydrophobicity marked the TRB CDR3s of CXCR3-positive naive cells versus CXCR3-negative naive cells.

Their specific antigens are unknown. UMI-labeled TRB cDNA libraries were prepared by 5' RACE. Reprocessing the 5' RACE reads, TCRdb reports a single entry for every CDR3 protein and omits DNA. The listing contains some 130,000 distinct CDR3 sequences. The sequencing input was naive CXCR3+ CD8+ T cells from blood. Subset noted: CD45RO-CCR7+CD27+CD95- naive CD8+ T cells expressing CXCR3 (TNR3+). The origin of the receptors is a human donor in good health. Some clones in this sample may be carry-over from other donors' samples.

The chain uses TRBV29-1 and TRBJ2-3; the D call of TRBD1 rests on TCRdb alone, since no DNA is present to check it. CDR3 length: 15 amino acids. Looked up from germline, CDR1 is SQVTM and CDR2 is ANQGSEA. CDR3 region: CSVNGQGINTDTQYF.

The chain combines TRBV15 with TRBJ2-7; TCRdb's D call, TRBD1, is unchecked because there is no DNA. Germline loops: CDR1 LNHNV, CDR2 YYDKDF (reference sequence). This CDR3 has 16 amino acids. Here the CDR3 reads CATSRAGQDLSYEQYF.

CDR3 region: CSVPWNTEAFF. The chain carries TRBV29-1 and TRBJ1-1. CDR1 SQVTM and CDR2 ANQGSEA come from the germline V gene. The length of the CDR3 is 11 residues.

The rearrangement joins TRBV4-1 to TRBJ1-4. Germline values: CDR1 MGHRA, CDR2 YSYEKL. The CDR3 extends over 14 amino acids. The CDR3 sequence: CASSQDWFNEKLFF.

The chain combines TRBV19 with TRBJ2-1; TCRdb picks TRBD1, but there is no DNA to check that call. Germline loops: CDR1 LNHDA, CDR2 SQIVND (reference sequence). The CDR3 consists of 14 residues. The CDR3 protein is CASSGGTAPGEQFF.

The V gene is TRBV12-3 or TRBV12-4, the J gene TRBJ2-3. CDR3 size: 13 residues. CDR3 sequence: CASSQSLTDTQYF.

The chain has TRBV6-5 and TRBJ2-2; as DNA is missing, the TRBD1 call by TCRdb cannot be tested. In germline, CDR1 is MNHEY, CDR2 SVGAGI. The CDR3 consists of 15 residues. Here the CDR3 reads CASSYSRQGVGELFF.

The chain combines TRBV18 with TRBJ2-1; the D call of TRBD2 rests on TCRdb alone, since no DNA is present to check it. In germline, CDR1 is KGHSH, CDR2 LQKENI. The CDR3 contains 19 residues. This CDR3 reads CASSPPPGASGSSYNEQFF.

The chain links TRBV20-1 to TRBJ2-1; TCRdb's D gene call, TRBD2, goes unchecked for lack of DNA. The length of the CDR3 is 15 residues. Germline V gives CDR1 DFQATT, CDR2 SNEGSKA (reference sequence). The CDR3 loop is CSARSGLARFDEQFF.

The chain combines TRBV6-6 with TRBJ2-1; TCRdb reports TRBD1, a call that lacks DNA to check it against. Germline CDR1 reads MNHNY; CDR2 reads SVGAGI (reference sequence). The CDR3 consists of 13 residues. The CDR3 is CASSTTGGNEQFF.

The CDR3: CASSQSRTGSYGYTF. V is TRBV4-3 and J is TRBJ1-2; TCRdb indicates TRBD1, and absent DNA this call remains unverified. Germline V gives CDR1 LGHNA, CDR2 YSLEER. The CDR3 consists of 15 residues.

The chain couples TRBV20-1 to TRBJ2-3; the TRBD1 assignment by TCRdb is unverifiable without DNA. The CDR3 contains 14 residues. The germline CDR1 and CDR2 sequences are DFQATT and SNEGSKA (reference sequence). The CDR3 reads CSAPRESDEDTQYF.

CDR3 sequence: CASRFSSGNKGYTF. The genes are TRBV28 and TRBJ1-2; checking the TCRdb D call of TRBD1 is not possible without DNA. Per germline, CDR1 MDHEN and CDR2 SYDVKM. The CDR3 loop spans 14 amino acids.

The rearrangement joins TRBV7-2 to TRBJ2-7; TCRdb names TRBD1, which stays unverified in the absence of DNA. Germline CDR1 is SGHTA and CDR2 is FQGNSA. The CDR3 spans 13 residues. This CDR3 reads CASSFSGGYEQYF. Full variable domain (rest looked up from reference TRBV7-2 and TRBJ2-7): GAGVSQSPSNKVTEKGKDVELRCDPISGHTALYWYRQSLGQGLEFLIYFQGNSAPDKSGLPSDRFSAERTGGSVSTLTIQRTQQEDSAVYLCASSFSGGYEQYFGPGTRLTVT.

The CDR3 spells CASSYTLENTQYF. The genes are TRBV7-9 and TRBJ2-3; TCRdb's assignment of TRBD2 cannot be checked, as there is no DNA. This CDR3 spans 13 amino acids. Germline V gene data show CDR1 as SEHNR and CDR2 as FQNEAQ (reference sequence).

The genes are TRBV12-3 or TRBV12-4 and TRBJ2-1; TCRdb's D call, TRBD2, is unchecked because there is no DNA. The CDR3 covers 14 residues. The CDR3 sequence is CASSTGTRYNEQFF.

The chain carries TRBV4-2 and TRBJ2-1; TCRdb picks TRBD2, but there is no DNA to check that call. The CDR3 sequence is 17 residues long. Germline-derived CDR1 and CDR2 are LGHNA and YNFKEQ. CDR3 in amino acids: CASSQDFLAPTSNEQFF.

The genes are TRBV7-3 and TRBJ2-1; there is no DNA to check the TCRdb D call of TRBD2. Germline lookup yields CDR1 SGHTA and CDR2 FQGTGA. The CDR3 is 16 amino acids. The CDR3 sequence is CASSLLGLASYNEQFF.

The chain links TRBV20-1 to TRBJ2-7; absent DNA, TCRdb's TRBD1 call cannot be checked. This CDR3 is built from 13 residues. Looked up from germline, CDR1 is DFQATT and CDR2 is SNEGSKA (reference sequence). The CDR3 is CSARGGGTYEQYF.

V gene TRBV5-5 combines with J gene TRBJ1-1. The CDR3 runs to 11 residues. Germline CDR1 is SGHKS and CDR2 is YYEKEE (reference sequence). The CDR3 loop is CASSQARDAFF.

The V gene is TRBV7-9, the J gene TRBJ1-1. Germline CDR1 and CDR2: SEHNR and FQNEAQ (reference sequence). The CDR3 extends over 15 amino acids. This CDR3 is CASSLGPDRNTEAFF. The full variable domain, in which reference TRBV7-9 and TRBJ1-1 provide the parts outside the CDR3, is DTGVSQNPRHKITKRGQNVTFRCDPISEHNRLYWYRQTLGQGPEFLTYFQNEAQLEKSRLLSDRFSAERPKGSFSTLEIQRTEQGDSAMYLCASSLGPDRNTEAFFGQGTRLTVV.

The V gene is TRBV6-5, the J gene TRBJ2-1; the D gene TCRdb calls, TRBD2, cannot be checked with no DNA. This CDR3 has 16 amino acids. The V gene's germline CDR1 is MNHEY and CDR2 SVGAGI. The CDR3 spells CASSRGTSGRAREQFF.

V usage is TRBV5-1 and J usage is TRBJ1-5; TCRdb's D gene call, TRBD1, goes unchecked for lack of DNA. Germline V CDR1 and CDR2: SGHRS, YFSETQ. This CDR3 spans 15 amino acids. The CDR3 spells CASSLEGSRGQPQHF.

The CDR3 protein is CASSQEVGAAEAFF. This chain joins TRBV4-1 and TRBJ1-1. CDR3 length equals 14 residues. CDR1 is MGHRA, CDR2 YSYEKL, per germline.

The chain combines TRBV7-7 with TRBJ2-3; the TCRdb call, TRBD1, lacks DNA for checking. The germline CDR1 and CDR2 sequences are SSHAT and FNYEAQ (reference sequence). The CDR3 is 15 amino acids. This CDR3 is CASSLGDSCGDTQYF. The whole variable domain, remainder taken from reference TRBV7-7 and TRBJ2-3, is GAGVSQSPRYKVTKRGQDVTLRCDPISSHATLYWYQQALGQGPEFLTYFNYEAQPDKSGLPSDRFSAERPEGSISTLTIQRTEQRDSAMYRCASSLGDSCGDTQYFGPGTRLTVL.

The chain uses TRBV7-9 and TRBJ2-2; TCRdb reports TRBD2, a call that lacks DNA to check it against. The CDR3 is 16 amino acids. CDR1 and CDR2 (germline): SEHNR, FQNEAQ (reference sequence). The CDR3 sequence: CASSELTSVGTGELFF.

The rearrangement uses TRBV5-1 and TRBJ2-7; checking the TCRdb D call of TRBD1 is not possible without DNA. This CDR3 has 14 amino acids. The germline V gene encodes CDR1 SGHRS and CDR2 YFSETQ. The CDR3 sequence: CASSLEGGEYEQYF.

The rearrangement joins TRBV13 to TRBJ2-7; TCRdb indicates TRBD2, and absent DNA this call remains unverified. This CDR3 has 14 residues. Germline loops: CDR1 PRHDT, CDR2 FYEKMQ (reference sequence). CDR3 residues: CASSLRGGSYEQYF.